The following is a TCR beta chain sequence with its context. Its antigen is not identified. This sample was included in a study of Ad26.COV2.S vaccination and SARS-CoV-2 variants. As for treatment: approximately 18 received Ad26.COV2.S at low or high dose, single or two shots; 5 received placebo; per-sample allocation not given. It was on day 63 after the first vaccine or placebo injection that samples were taken. Ad26 vector vaccine expressed Wuhan-strain SARS-CoV-2 spike. Study outcomes and limitations: With respect to non-spike TCR breadth, vaccine and placebo recipients were similar. Participants in the vaccine arm had higher spike-specific TCR breadth; placebo recipients had lower.

Clones were read by immunoSEQ multiplex PCR, and TCRdb kept only the in-frame ones, dropping some. The sample contains 300,000 to 400,000 clones, roughly 91% of which appear only once. Sequences were derived from peripheral blood, sampled in a trial of Ad26.COV2.S vaccine versus placebo. This clonotype was sampled from a person between 18 and 60 years old who received the Ad26.COV2.S COVID-19 vaccine or a placebo.

CDR3 in DNA: TGTGCCAGCTCACCAGCAGGGACACTAAACACTGAAGCTTTCTTT. It specifies CASSPAGTLNTEAFF. The chain couples TRBV18 to TRBJ1-1; D may be TRBD1 (6 bases). This CDR3 has 15 residues. From germline, CDR1 is KGHSH and CDR2 LQKENI. Trimming removed 2 bases at V and 2 bases at J, with 12 bases between.